These 27 T cell receptor beta chains were sequenced from one sample in a study of T cells in localized non-small cell lung cancer. Measured with immunoSEQ multiplex PCR; TCRdb has only the in-frame clones, and not every one. The sample comprises over a thousand clones, around 20% of which are singletons, and about 10% rests with the top ten. This specimen was normal lung tissue next to the tumor, taken before any cancer treatment. These TCRs come from a male donor at least 60 years old with stage III lung adenocarcinoma.

The chain couples TRBV14 to TRBJ2-1, with D possibly being TRBD2 (5 bases). The CDR3 sequence is 14 residues long. V lost 1 base, J lost 6 bases, and 10 bases lay in between. CDR1 SGHDN and CDR2 FVKESK come from the germline V gene. CDR3 loop: CASSQAVEGNEQFF. In DNA form, the CDR3 reads TGTGCCAGCAGCCAAGCGGTTGAGGGCAATGAGCAGTTCTTC.

V gene TRBV9 combines with J gene TRBJ2-2, with TRBD2 matching 9 bases. CDR1 is SGDLS and CDR2 is YYNGEE in the germline V gene. The CDR3 totals 17 residues. J was trimmed by 1 base and V by 5 bases; bases with no gene match: 9. Here the CDR3 reads CASSELSGGVNTGELFF. CDR3 DNA sequence: TGTGCCAGCAGTGAACTTAGCGGGGGAGTGAACACCGGGGAGCTGTTTTTT. The entire variable domain, with the rest obtained from reference TRBV9 and TRBJ2-2, is as follows: DSGVTQTPKHLITATGQRVTLRCSPRSGDLSVYWYQQSLDQGLQFLIQYYNGEERAKGNILERFSAQQFPDLHSELNLSSLELGDSALYFCASSELSGGVNTGELFFGEGSRLTVL.

The J gene is TRBJ1-1, the V gene TRBV6-8; unclear D gene. The germline gives CDR1 MNHGY, CDR2 SAAAGT. CDR3 length: 15 amino acids. V was shortened by 2 bases and J by 4 bases, with 14 bases between the two germline ends. The CDR3: CASSYAPGVTTEAFF. The CDR3 DNA reads as TGTGCCAGCAGTTACGCCCCCGGCGTGACCACTGAAGCTTTCTTT.

Only a few counts were recorded for this clone. V and J are TRBV6-8 and TRBJ2-7, with D tentatively TRBD1 (5 bases). Per germline, CDR1 MNHGY and CDR2 SAAAGT. V lost 4 bases, J lost 5 bases, and 12 bases lay in between. The CDR3 is made up of 13 amino acids. The CDR3 coding sequence is TGTGCCAGCAGTTGGCAGGGATCCCACGAGCAGTACTTC. Its protein is CASSWQGSHEQYF.

The sample holds a few counts of this clone. The genes are TRBV15 and TRBJ2-1; possibly TRBD2 for D (6 bases). The CDR3 covers 14 residues. V was pared by 0 bases and J by 9 bases, with 12 bases between. Per the germline V gene, CDR1 is LNHNV and CDR2 is YYDKDF (reference sequence). In DNA form, the CDR3 reads TGTGCCACCAGCAGAGACCGGGGGTTGGGTGAGCAGTTCTTC. Protein sequence: CATSRDRGLGEQFF.

This clone appeared a few times. CDR3 residues: CATTGPNYGYTF. The CDR3 DNA reads as TGTGCCACGACAGGGCCAAACTATGGCTACACCTTC. J is TRBJ1-2 and V is TRBV19; 7 bases are shared with TRBD1. V lost 10 bases and J lost 2; bases outside the gene matches: 4. The CDR3 has 12 amino acids. Germline CDR1 and CDR2: LNHDA and SQIVND (reference sequence).

By share, this clone counts as large (0.1 to 1%). The chain employs TRBV6-8 and TRBJ1-1; D not certain. Trimming pared 7 bases from V and 5 bases from J, leaving 17 bases between. The CDR3 has 14 amino acids. The germline V gene encodes CDR1 MNHGY and CDR2 SAAAGT. The CDR3 here is CASIREPSGTEAFF. The CDR3 nucleotides read TGTGCCAGCATCCGGGAGCCAAGTGGAACTGAAGCTTTCTTT.

The rearrangement uses TRBV11-3 and TRBJ2-7; 9 bases are a match to TRBD1. Germline V gene sequence: CDR1 SGHNT, CDR2 YENEEA. CDR3 length: 14 residues. The V and J ends lost 5 bases and 3 bases, in that order; junction bases with no gene match: 5. The CDR3 DNA follows: TGTGCCAGCAGCCACCGGACAGGGGACTACGAGCAGTACTTC. This gives the protein CASSHRTGDYEQYF.

Worth noting for this clone: The junction does not match germline at one end; this may be a read error. The chain carries TRBV6-7 and TRBJ2-2, with D possibly called TRBD1 or TRBD2 (5 bases each). TRBV6-7 is classed as an ORF, of uncertain function. This CDR3 has 11 amino acids. CDR3 region: CASNDGGGLFF. DNA for the CDR3: TGTGCCAGCAACGACGGTGGGGGGCTGTTTTTT.

In its sample, this clone is large (0.1 to 1%). The chain couples TRBV9 to TRBJ1-4, with D unresolved. Trimming cost V 7 bases and J 7 bases, with 14 bases left between them. From germline, CDR1 is SGDLS and CDR2 YYNGEE. This CDR3 has 13 residues. CDR3 loop: CASVRGVGEKLFF. The CDR3 DNA follows: TGTGCCAGCGTGAGAGGCGTGGGTGAAAAACTGTTTTTT.

This clone was detected only a few times. The chain links TRBV11-3 to TRBJ2-2; the D gene is possibly TRBD2 (6 bases). The germline V gene encodes CDR1 SGHNT and CDR2 YENEEA. V dropped 3 bases and J dropped 3 bases, with 11 bases sitting between them. This CDR3 contains 15 residues. This CDR3 reads CASSFRGGDTGELFF. DNA for the CDR3: TGTGCCAGCAGCTTTAGGGGAGGAGACACCGGGGAGCTGTTTTTT. Variable domain in full (rest from reference TRBV11-3 and TRBJ2-2): EAGVVQSPRYKIIEKKQPVAFWCNPISGHNTLYWYLQNLGQGPELLIRYENEEAVDDSQLPKDRFSAERLKGVDSTLKIQPAELGDSAVYLCASSFRGGDTGELFFGEGSRLTVL.

This sequence joins TRBV9 and TRBJ2-7; TRBD1 or TRBD2 may be the D gene (6 bases each). The germline V gene encodes CDR1 SGDLS and CDR2 YYNGEE. The CDR3 sequence is 16 residues long. Trimming left V 5 bases short and J 4 bases short, with 22 bases between. The CDR3 DNA follows: TGTGCCAGCAGTGCGACCGGGACACGAGGACTATACGAGCAGTACTTC. Amino acids: CASSATGTRGLYEQYF.

This clone has more than one count but fewer than ten. The rearrangement joins TRBV6-8 to TRBJ1-2, with 7 positions matching TRBD1. With V trimmed by 9 bases and J by 6 bases, 13 bases remained unmatched. CDR3 length: 14 amino acids. CDR1 and CDR2 from the germline V gene are MNHGY and SAAAGT. The CDR3 loop reads CASREGARQDGYTF. As DNA, the CDR3 is TGTGCCAGTAGGGAGGGGGCGCGTCAGGATGGCTACACCTTC.

The chain employs TRBV11-3 and TRBJ2-7; D possibly corresponds to TRBD1 (5 bases). V was clipped by 5 bases and J by 5 bases, with 16 bases between them. There are 14 residues in the CDR3. Germline CDR1 reads SGHNT; CDR2 reads YENEEA. The CDR3 loop is CASSLRTPLNEQYF. CDR3 in DNA: TGTGCCAGCAGCCTACGGACACCTTTGAACGAGCAGTACTTC. The complete variable domain, with remaining parts taken from reference TRBV11-3 and TRBJ2-7, reads EAGVVQSPRYKIIEKKQPVAFWCNPISGHNTLYWYLQNLGQGPELLIRYENEEAVDDSQLPKDRFSAERLKGVDSTLKIQPAELGDSAVYLCASSLRTPLNEQYFGPGTRLTVT.

This clone turned up a few times. V and J are TRBV6-8 and TRBJ1-5; D call uncertain. Trimming removed 2 bases at V and 2 bases at J, with 16 bases between. This CDR3 contains 17 residues. Germline CDR1 is MNHGY and CDR2 is SAAAGT. The CDR3 DNA reads as TGTGCCAGCAGTTACCCATCAGGCGGTTTTGGCAATCAGCCCCAGCATTTT. It yields the protein CASSYPSGGFGNQPQHF.

This clone was found a few times. The V call is TRBV6-1, the J call TRBJ1-6; possibly TRBD1 for D (5 bases). The length of the CDR3 is 16 residues. CDR1 MNHNS and CDR2 SASEGT come from the germline V gene. V was pared by 1 base and J by 8 bases, with 15 bases between. CDR3 DNA: TGTGCCAGCAGTGAAGAAGTCCGGGACTTGTATTCACCCCTCCACTTT. This translates into CASSEEVRDLYSPLHF.

The genes are TRBV19 and TRBJ2-4; tentative D call: TRBD1 (8 bases). Germline assignment: CDR1 LNHDA and CDR2 SQIVND (reference sequence). The V and J ends lost 3 bases and 7 bases respectively, with 16 bases between them. This CDR3 comprises 15 residues. The CDR3 region has the DNA TGTGCCAGTAGTATGTATGGACAGGGAGGGAACATTCAGTACTTC. Its translation: CASSMYGQGGNIQYF.

The chain recombines TRBV30 with TRBJ1-5; weak D call: TRBD1 (6 bases). The CDR3 covers 14 residues. V was trimmed by 1 base and J by 0 bases, leaving 7 bases between them. Germline CDR1 and CDR2: GTSNPN and SVGIG (reference sequence). The CDR3 DNA follows: TGTGCCTGGAGTGGGGGGCATAGCAATCAGCCCCAGCATTTT. It codes for CAWSGGHSNQPQHF.

This clone occurred a few times. CDR3 in amino acids: CASSVDQGGNAFF. The CDR3 DNA sequence: TGTGCCAGCAGCGTAGATCAGGGGGGGAACGCTTTCTTT. The genes are TRBV9 and TRBJ1-1, with 7 bases aligning to TRBD1. From germline, CDR1 is SGDLS and CDR2 YYNGEE. Germline trimming cut 0 bases from V and 11 bases from J; bases unmatched to any gene: 7. CDR3 length equals 13 residues.

By sample fraction, this clone is medium-sized (0.01 to 0.1%). The CDR3 reads CASSDREDYGYTF. DNA of the CDR3: TGTGCCAGCAGTGACAGGGAAGACTATGGCTACACCTTC. The chain is built from TRBV9 and TRBJ1-2, with 7 positions matching TRBD1. V shed 5 bases, J shed 3 bases, and the junction held 4 bases outside the gene matches. CDR1 is SGDLS, CDR2 YYNGEE, per germline. The CDR3 has 13 residues.

The chain couples TRBV6-8 to TRBJ2-6, with D unresolved. This CDR3 spans 13 amino acids. CDR1 MNHGY and CDR2 SAAAGT come from the germline V gene. V lost 11 bases and J lost 0, with 8 bases in between. The CDR3 DNA is TGTGCCCACGCAACCTCTGGGGCCAACGTCCTGACTTTC. This gives the protein CAHATSGANVLTF.

The chain couples TRBV29-1 to TRBJ2-1, with D perhaps TRBD2 (6 bases). Trimming took off 1 base at V and 2 bases at J, with 18 bases between the two ends. The CDR3 has 17 residues. Germline V gene data show CDR1 as SQVTM and CDR2 as ANQGSEA. CDR3 DNA sequence: TGCAGCGTTGAAGGGCTCCAGGAAGGGACTCCCTACAATGAGCAGTTCTTC. Protein product: CSVEGLQEGTPYNEQFF.

The CDR3 region is CASSPRKGTGGERYF. The CDR3 bases are TGTGCCAGCAGCCCACGCAAGGGGACAGGGGGAGAACGGTACTTC. The chain couples TRBV11-3 to TRBJ2-5, with 11 bases lining up with TRBD1. CDR3 length: 15 amino acids. V lost 5 bases to trimming and J lost 13 bases; unmatched junction nucleotides: 15. Germline CDR1 reads SGHNT; CDR2 reads YENEEA.

The chain joins TRBV12-5 to TRBJ2-5; perhaps D is TRBD1 or TRBD2 (7 bases each). CDR3 length: 13 amino acids. V was cut by 4 bases and J by 14 bases, with 20 bases left in between. CDR1 LGHNT and CDR2 FRNRAP come from the germline V gene. CDR3 residues: CASGSSGTDNPYF. CDR3 sequence (DNA): TGTGCTAGTGGTTCGAGCGGGACAGATAACCCTTACTTC.

CDR3 sequence reads: CASGLGTSGAGDTQYF. The CDR3 nucleotides are TGTGCTAGTGGTTTGGGGACTAGCGGGGCGGGAGATACGCAGTATTTT. The chain links TRBV12-5 to TRBJ2-3; 12 positions match TRBD2. Germline CDR1 LGHNT, CDR2 FRNRAP. The CDR3 loop spans 16 amino acids. Trimming cost V 1 base and J 5 bases; bases outside gene matches: 4.

This clone was detected a few times. The chain links TRBV11-3 to TRBJ1-1, with 9 positions matching TRBD1. Germline V lookup: CDR1 SGHNT, CDR2 YENEEA. The CDR3 length is 16 residues. Trimming removed 4 bases from V and 3 bases from J; junction bases left unmatched: 9. CDR3 DNA: TGTGCCAGCAGCTCCGGACAGGGGTTGGGTGACACTGAAGCTTTCTTT. This sequence encodes CASSSGQGLGDTEAFF.

This clone is categorized as large. The chain combines TRBV9 with TRBJ2-7; D tentatively fits TRBD1 or TRBD2 (5 bases each). Germline CDR1 is SGDLS and CDR2 is YYNGEE. V gave up 0 bases and J gave up 12 bases, with 19 bases separating them. CDR3 size: 14 residues. The DNA for the CDR3 is TGTGCCAGCAGCGTAGAGCCAGGGACGCCAGACCGGTACTTC. It codes for CASSVEPGTPDRYF.